Detailed here is one TCR beta chain. Under the authors' procedure: Researchers report that nucleated cell counts were estimated from reference gene primer amplification. Only in-frame clones appear in the TCRdb table, and some are missing; sequencing was by immunoSEQ multiplex PCR. V and J calls and clone size follow that table, whereas D and trimming were derived from the DNA. This table holds around 300,000 clones, approximately 91% found once. The data derive from a study of blood T cell repertoires in COVID-19. Study information: Italy, Spain and the United States were the sources of the convalescent and acute COVID-19 samples. From T cells, B-cell-depleted T cells, or PBMCs came the material, which was cDNA or gDNA.

The CDR3 is 15 residues long. With V trimmed by 7 bases and J by 2 bases, 10 bases remained unmatched. CDR1 is SQVTM, CDR2 ANQGSEA, per germline. Sequences were obtained from peripheral blood. The chain links TRBV29-1 to TRBJ2-1; 8 positions agree with TRBD2. The clonotype comes from a woman aged 40 to 49 who had recovered from COVID-19. The CDR3 protein is CSGGPGLGTYNEQFF. CDR3 DNA: TGCAGCGGTGGCCCGGGACTAGGAACCTACAATGAGCAGTTCTTC.